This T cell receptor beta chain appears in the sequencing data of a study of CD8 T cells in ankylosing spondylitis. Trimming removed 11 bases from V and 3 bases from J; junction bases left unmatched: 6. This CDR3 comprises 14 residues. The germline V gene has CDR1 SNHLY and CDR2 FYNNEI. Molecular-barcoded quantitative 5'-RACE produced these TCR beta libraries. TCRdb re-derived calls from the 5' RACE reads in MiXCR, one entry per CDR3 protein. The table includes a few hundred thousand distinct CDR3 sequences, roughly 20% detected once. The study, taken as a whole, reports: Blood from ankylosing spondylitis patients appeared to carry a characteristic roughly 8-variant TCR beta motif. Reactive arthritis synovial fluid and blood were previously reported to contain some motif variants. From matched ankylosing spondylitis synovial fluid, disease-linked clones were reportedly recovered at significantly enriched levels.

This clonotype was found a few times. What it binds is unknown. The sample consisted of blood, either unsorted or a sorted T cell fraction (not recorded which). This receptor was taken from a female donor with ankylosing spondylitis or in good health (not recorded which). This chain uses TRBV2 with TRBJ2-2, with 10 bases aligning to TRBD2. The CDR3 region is CAGRGLAHTGELFF. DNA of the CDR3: TGTGCCGGCCGGGGACTAGCGCACACCGGGGAGCTGTTTTTT.